Listed here are 8 T cell receptor beta chains from one sample, sequenced in a study of control samples from healthy donors and cancer patients. TCRdb's table, derived via immunoSEQ multiplex PCR, lists solely in-frame clones and lacks some. The sample lists about 410,000 clones; more than 80% were seen once. Input material: PBMCs. These receptors all come from a middle-aged man with head and neck cancer.

The chain employs TRBV13 and TRBJ2-3; TRBD1 or TRBD2 may be the D gene (5 bases each). The ends were cut back, 5 bases at V and 2 bases at J, with 11 bases in the middle. Germline loops: CDR1 PRHDT, CDR2 FYEKMQ (reference sequence). This CDR3 is 14 amino acids long. CDR3 region: CASSVGTVTDTQYF. Here the CDR3 DNA reads TGTGCCAGCAGCGTCGGGACGGTCACAGATACGCAGTATTTT.

This clone was detected only once. V is TRBV5-1 and J is TRBJ1-3, with a weak D call TRBD1 (5 bases). The ends were cut back, 6 bases at V and 4 bases at J, with 14 bases in the middle. The germline CDR1 and CDR2 sequences are SGHRS and YFSETQ. The CDR3 spans 14 residues. CDR3 region: CASKAGGEGNTIYF. CDR3 in DNA: TGCGCCAGCAAGGCTGGAGGGGAAGGAAACACCATATATTTT.

The V and J genes are TRBV21-1 and TRBJ1-5. TRBV21-1 is designated a pseudogene. This CDR3 has 15 residues. The CDR3 is CASSKGGGSNQPQHF. DNA of the CDR3: TGTGCCAGCAGCAAAGGCGGGGGTAGCAATCAGCCCCAGCATTTT.

The rearrangement uses TRBV7-3 and TRBJ1-2; D is unclear. The V end lost 0 bases, the J end lost 6 bases, and 8 bases lay between the germline ends. In germline, CDR1 is SGHTA, CDR2 FQGTGA. The CDR3 spans 13 residues. CDR3 coding DNA: TGTGCCAGCAGCTTAACAGGGAGAGATGGCTACACCTTC. Its translation is CASSLTGRDGYTF.

The CDR3 DNA sequence: TGTGCCAGCAGCCGAACAGGGGGCAGCACCGGGGAGCTGTTTTTT. This sequence encodes CASSRTGGSTGELFF. The chain links TRBV6-5 to TRBJ2-2, with 9 bases matching TRBD1. The CDR3 covers 15 residues. V dropped 6 bases and J dropped 4; count of bases not matched to a gene: 6. CDR1 MNHEY and CDR2 SVGAGI come from the germline V gene.

This sequence joins TRBV9 and TRBJ2-7; 7 bases map to TRBD1. This CDR3 contains 15 residues. Germline values: CDR1 SGDLS, CDR2 YYNGEE. Trimming removed 0 bases from V and 5 bases from J; junction bases left unmatched: 8. The CDR3 here is CASSVGPGQVDEQYF. The CDR3 DNA sequence: TGTGCCAGCAGCGTAGGCCCCGGACAGGTGGACGAGCAGTACTTC.

This clone was seen only once. V is TRBV19 and J is TRBJ1-5; a possible D gene is TRBD1 (6 bases). V lost 1 base and J 5 bases, leaving 12 bases between the germline ends. Germline V gene data show CDR1 as LNHDA and CDR2 as SQIVND (reference sequence). The CDR3 is made up of 15 amino acids. CDR3 loop: CASSIGVAGDQPQHF. In DNA, the CDR3 is TGTGCCAGTAGTATAGGAGTGGCAGGGGATCAGCCCCAGCATTTT.

The V gene is TRBV29-1, the J gene TRBJ2-2; no clear D. V dropped 1 base and J dropped 4 bases, with 13 bases sitting between them. CDR3 length: 15 residues. Looked up from germline, CDR1 is SQVTM and CDR2 is ANQGSEA. CDR3 nucleotides: TGCAGCGTTGAAGTGCGGCACCTGAGCACCGGGGAGCTGTTTTTT. It translates to CSVEVRHLSTGELFF.